Listed here are 29 T cell receptor beta chains from one sample, sequenced in a study of response to subunit inactivated influenza vaccine. One entry per CDR3 protein results from TCRdb running MiXCR on the RT-PCR reads. This table holds about 300,000 distinct CDR3 sequences, about a fifth found once. This specimen consisted of PBMCs from blood, obtained less than 22 months after vaccination. Source of these receptors: a man in his fifties or sixties who received an inactivated influenza vaccine.

Notes on this clonotype: One end of the junction is discordant with germline, which a read error may explain. The gene calls are TRBV7-7 and TRBJ2-7; tentative D call: TRBD2 (5 bases). The germline CDR1 and CDR2 sequences are SSHAT and FNYEAQ (reference sequence). The CDR3 covers 15 residues. The CDR3 spells CASRPGFRATYEQYF. The CDR3, as DNA: TGTGCTAGCAGACCGGGATTCCGCGCTACCTACGAGCAGTACTTC.

This clonotype occurred many times. The chain combines TRBV6-1 with TRBJ1-1; D is unresolved. The CDR3 spans 17 residues. Trimming took 2 bases from V and 0 from J, leaving 16 bases between them. The germline gives CDR1 MNHNS, CDR2 SASEGT. The CDR3 coding sequence is TGTGCCAGCAGTGAAATTATAGTGTCGGAATTGAACACTGAAGCTTTCTTT. Its protein is CASSEIIVSELNTEAFF.

This chain links TRBV12-3 or TRBV12-4 with TRBJ2-4; weak D call: TRBD2 (6 bases). The CDR3 spans 13 residues. Trimming removed 6 bases from V and 9 bases from J, with 15 bases in between. This CDR3 reads CASSFGTLGIQYF. In DNA form, the CDR3 reads TGTGCCAGCAGCTTTGGGACTCTCGGCATTCAGTACTTC.

The table lists this clonotype with a few counts. The gene calls are TRBV7-9 and TRBJ1-1; tentatively, D is TRBD1 (6 bases). V was trimmed by 4 bases and J by 3 bases, leaving 12 bases between them. The CDR3 is 14 residues long. Germline lookup yields CDR1 SEHNR and CDR2 FQNEAQ (reference sequence). In DNA form, the CDR3 reads TGTGCCAGCAGCTGGGGACAAACCTACACTGAAGCTTTCTTT. This gives the protein CASSWGQTYTEAFF.

V usage is TRBV7-9 and J usage is TRBJ1-2; D not certain. Germline loops: CDR1 SEHNR, CDR2 FQNEAQ (reference sequence). This CDR3 spans 12 amino acids. V lost 2 bases to trimming and J lost 10 bases, with 11 bases between them. The CDR3 nucleotides are TGTGCCAGCAGCTTATTCCGGTTTGACTACACCTTC. Translation gives CASSLFRFDYTF.

This clonotype was seen more than once but under ten times. V is TRBV6-2 or TRBV6-3 and J is TRBJ2-5; D gene ambiguous. Trimming pared 2 bases from V and 7 bases from J, leaving 11 bases between. CDR3 size: 13 residues. Per the germline V gene, CDR1 is MNHEY and CDR2 is SVGEGT. DNA of the CDR3: TGTGCCAGCAGTTACGGGTACCTGCCGACCCAGTACTTC. It specifies CASSYGYLPTQYF.

The sample holds many counts of this clonotype. The chain couples TRBV5-6 to TRBJ2-2; D ambiguous. In germline, CDR1 is SGHDT, CDR2 YYEEEE. This CDR3 has 15 residues. The V and J ends lost 0 bases and 0 bases respectively, with 6 bases between them. As DNA, the CDR3 is TGTGCCAGCAGCTTGGGCGGAACGAACACCGGGGAGCTGTTTTTT. Translating gives CASSLGGTNTGELFF.

This chain joins TRBV6-2 or TRBV6-3 and TRBJ1-6; D call uncertain. The CDR3 sequence is 15 residues long. The V gene lost 3 bases and the J gene lost 7 bases, with 13 bases spanning the gap. Per the germline V gene, CDR1 is MNHEY and CDR2 is SVGEGT. CDR3 region: CASSYLQLPNSPLHF. For the CDR3, the DNA is TGTGCCAGCAGTTATTTACAGCTACCGAATTCACCCCTCCACTTT.

This clonotype was picked up a small number of times. V is TRBV12-3 or TRBV12-4 and J is TRBJ1-2; 7 bases match TRBD1. The CDR3 extends over 17 amino acids. V lost 5 bases and J lost 0; bases outside the gene matches: 12. The CDR3 DNA is TGTGCCAGCAGTCCCCACCGGGGACAGACTTCTAACTATGGCTACACCTTC. Translation gives CASSPHRGQTSNYGYTF.

This sequence joins TRBV21-1 and TRBJ1-2. TRBV21-1 is given as a pseudogene. The CDR3 spans 12 residues. CDR3 protein: CASSKVRDGYTF. The CDR3 DNA reads as TGTGCCAGCAGCAAAGTGCGGGATGGCTACACCTTC.

This clonotype turned up a few times. The V and J genes are TRBV7-2 and TRBJ2-5; D remains unclear. Trimming cost V 6 bases and J 4 bases, with 12 bases left between them. The CDR3 spans 13 residues. The germline V gene encodes CDR1 SGHTA and CDR2 FQGNSA. CDR3 in DNA: TGTGCCAGCAGATTCCGGCCCTCAGAGACCCAGTACTTC. Protein sequence: CASRFRPSETQYF.

This clonotype was seen at least ten times. This sequence joins TRBV5-6 and TRBJ1-2, with a tentative D call TRBD1 (5 bases). Germline assignment: CDR1 SGHDT and CDR2 YYEEEE. V dropped 0 bases and J dropped 4 bases, with 10 bases sitting between them. This CDR3 comprises 14 residues. CDR3 DNA sequence: TGTGCCAGCAGCTTGGTGAGCAGGGCCTATGGCTACACCTTC. Translating gives CASSLVSRAYGYTF.

The sample holds a few counts of this clonotype. This chain joins TRBV5-6 and TRBJ2-7; perhaps TRBD2 as D (5 bases). Germline V gene sequence: CDR1 SGHDT, CDR2 YYEEEE. This CDR3 region has 15 residues. V was trimmed by 4 bases and J by 5 bases, leaving 19 bases between them. The chain's CDR3 is CASSLSEGAYNEQYF. CDR3 sequence (DNA): TGTGCCAGCAGCCTCTCCGAGGGCGCGTACAACGAGCAGTACTTC.

About this clonotype: A junction end diverges from the germline sequence, so it may reflect a read error. The chain employs TRBV5-1 and TRBJ2-5; 10 positions agree with TRBD2. Germline loops: CDR1 SGHRS, CDR2 YFSETQ. CDR3 size: 17 residues. CDR3 bases: TGCGCCAGCAGCTTGGGGGGATATCTAGCGGGAGTAGAGGCCCAGTACTTC. Its protein is CASSLGGYLAGVEAQYF.

The J gene is TRBJ2-7, the V gene TRBV29-1; the D gene could be TRBD1 or TRBD2 (5 bases each). V gave up 3 bases and J gave up 7 bases, with 13 bases separating them. The germline V gene has CDR1 SQVTM and CDR2 ANQGSEA. CDR3 length: 12 amino acids. The CDR3 sequence is CSVDQGRDEQYF. CDR3 DNA sequence: TGCAGCGTTGATCAGGGCCGGGATGAGCAGTACTTC.

This clonotype was observed a few times. The chain employs TRBV4-3 and TRBJ1-1, with D perhaps TRBD1 (6 bases). The CDR3 loop spans 14 amino acids. V dropped 0 bases and J dropped 8 bases, with 13 bases sitting between them. Germline lookup yields CDR1 LGHNA and CDR2 YSLEER. This CDR3 reads CASSQDFSTGEAFF. The CDR3 DNA reads TGCGCCAGCAGCCAAGATTTTTCTACAGGGGAAGCTTTCTTT.

In this sample, this clonotype turned up many times. The chain couples TRBV4-1 to TRBJ1-5, with D possibly matching TRBD1 (5 bases). The V end lost 4 bases, the J end lost 4 bases, and 8 bases lay between the germline ends. The germline V gene encodes CDR1 MGHRA and CDR2 YSYEKL. This CDR3 is built from 13 residues. DNA of the CDR3: TGCGCCAGCAGCCGGGACGGGAATCAGCCCCAGCATTTT. It is translated as CASSRDGNQPQHF.

The V and J genes are TRBV28 and TRBJ1-1; tentative D call: TRBD1 (5 bases). V lost 6 bases to trimming and J lost 3 bases, with 20 bases between them. The CDR3 contains 16 residues. CDR1 is MDHEN, CDR2 SYDVKM, per germline. The DNA for the CDR3 is TGTGCCAGCAGCCCCTCCAGTGGGGGGATTCACACTGAAGCTTTCTTT. Translated: CASSPSSGGIHTEAFF. The variable domain in full, completed from reference TRBV28 and TRBJ1-1, reads DVKVTQSSRYLVKRTGEKVFLECVQDMDHENMFWYRQDPGLGLRLIYFSYDVKMKEKGDIPEGYSVSREKKERFSLILESASTNQTSMYLCASSPSSGGIHTEAFFGQGTRLTVV.

The J gene is TRBJ2-7, the V gene TRBV20-1; D gene unclear. Trimming pared 4 bases from V and 6 bases from J, leaving 10 bases between. CDR1 and CDR2 (germline): DFQATT, SNEGSKA (reference sequence). The CDR3 runs to 11 residues. CDR3 sequence: CSATEAGEQYF. CDR3 in DNA: TGCAGTGCTACAGAGGCCGGCGAGCAGTACTTC.

This clonotype was counted many times. The chain uses TRBV12-3 or TRBV12-4 and TRBJ1-2, with unresolved D. CDR3 length equals 15 residues. V was cut by 4 bases and J by 6 bases, with 18 bases left in between. The CDR3 DNA follows: TGTGCCAGCAGTTCCTCGGTCCTCCGGCGGCATGGCTACACCTTC. Translation: CASSSSVLRRHGYTF.

The chain is built from TRBV12-3 or TRBV12-4 and TRBJ2-7, with D perhaps TRBD1 (6 bases). This CDR3 is built from 17 residues. V lost 5 bases and J 7 bases, leaving 27 bases between the germline ends. The CDR3 DNA reads as TGTGCCAGCAGTCCCGCCCCTCGGACAGATACCTACGTTGAGCAGTACTTC. Amino acid sequence: CASSPAPRTDTYVEQYF.

The chain employs TRBV9 and TRBJ2-1, with TRBD2 matching over 8 bases. V lost 2 bases to trimming and J lost 10 bases; unmatched junction nucleotides: 2. Germline V gene lookup returns CDR1 SGDLS and CDR2 YYNGEE. The CDR3 loop spans 12 amino acids. The CDR3 region has the DNA TGTGCCAGCAGCGTTAGCGGGGAGGAGCAGTTCTTC. Translation gives CASSVSGEEQFF.

This clonotype occurred a few times. The V gene is TRBV29-1, the J gene TRBJ2-7; 7 positions agree with TRBD1. V shed 2 bases and J 6 bases; nucleotides not matched to a gene: 4. Germline V CDR1 and CDR2: SQVTM, ANQGSEA. This CDR3 comprises 12 residues. The CDR3 nucleotides are TGCAGCGTTGAAAGGGGGCCTAGCGAGCAGTACTTC. The encoded protein is CSVERGPSEQYF.

There are many counts of this clonotype. The genes are TRBV7-6 and TRBJ1-1; possibly TRBD1 for D (6 bases). Trimming removed 5 bases at V and 5 bases at J, with 27 bases between. CDR1 is SGHVS and CDR2 is FNYEAQ in the germline V gene. The CDR3 consists of 18 residues. The CDR3 spells CASSPRGPRGPRGTEAFF. The CDR3 bases are TGTGCCAGCAGCCCTCGGGGACCCAGGGGACCTCGTGGTACTGAAGCTTTCTTT.

This clonotype was seen more than once but under ten times. J is TRBJ2-3 and V is TRBV20-1; 11 bases are shared with TRBD2. CDR1 DFQATT and CDR2 SNEGSKA come from the germline V gene (reference sequence). The CDR3 is made up of 17 amino acids. Trimming at V came to 0 bases and at J to 2 bases, leaving 7 bases not matched to a gene. CDR3 sequence: CSARDFGTSGNTDTQYF. The CDR3 region has the DNA TGCAGTGCTAGAGATTTCGGGACTAGCGGCAACACAGATACGCAGTATTTT.

J is TRBJ1-5 and V is TRBV29-1; TRBD1 is a possible D gene (5 bases). Germline lookup yields CDR1 SQVTM and CDR2 ANQGSEA. V lost 4 bases to trimming and J lost 6 bases, with 22 bases between them. The CDR3 spans 16 residues. CDR3 sequence (DNA): TGCAGCGTTGTGGTCAGGGATATGGCGGGGGTTCAGCCCCAGCATTTT. Translated: CSVVVRDMAGVQPQHF.

V and J are TRBV2 and TRBJ1-2, with D perhaps TRBD1 (6 bases). This CDR3 is built from 12 residues. V lost 8 bases, J lost 4 bases, and 11 bases lay in between. The germline gives CDR1 SNHLY, CDR2 FYNNEI. The CDR3 spells CASGPGAYGYTF. CDR3 DNA sequence: TGTGCCAGCGGTCCAGGGGCCTATGGCTACACCTTC.

This clonotype came up a few times. The gene calls are TRBV29-1 and TRBJ1-1; no firm D call. There are 13 residues in the CDR3. Germline loops: CDR1 SQVTM, CDR2 ANQGSEA. V was cut by 2 bases and J by 1 base, with 8 bases left in between. The CDR3 region is CSVERQANTEAFF. DNA of the CDR3: TGCAGCGTTGAACGACAAGCGAACACTGAAGCTTTCTTT.

This chain links TRBV20-1 with TRBJ1-2, with D possibly being TRBD1 (5 bases). The V gene's germline CDR1 is DFQATT and CDR2 SNEGSKA (reference sequence). V lost 4 bases and J lost 4, with 22 bases in between. This CDR3 contains 16 residues. CDR3 in DNA: TGCAGTGCTACAGGAAAAGGGTCAGGGCAAGTCTATGGCTACACCTTC. It codes for CSATGKGSGQVYGYTF.